These 2 T cell receptor beta chains were sequenced from one sample in a study of CD8+CD57+ T cells in acquired aplastic anemia. It was genomic DNA that served as the template for profiling TCR beta VDJ and CDR3. MiXCR, applied by TCRdb to the reads, yields one record per CDR3 protein. The sample lists approximately 100,000 distinct CDR3 sequences, around two thirds seen once, with 55% to 65% in the top ten. Patients chosen for sequencing had shown CD8+CD57+ cell expansion by flow cytometry. The sequenced material came from sorted CD4+, CD8+, or CD8+CD57+ T cells (not recorded which) from PBMCs. The source is a human donor with aplastic anemia.

V and J are TRBV15 and TRBJ2-3, with a tentative D call TRBD2 (5 bases). This CDR3 spans 16 amino acids. Trimming took 0 bases from V and 3 from J, leaving 13 bases between them. From germline, CDR1 is LNHNV and CDR2 YYDKDF (reference sequence). CDR3 coding DNA: TGTGCCACCAGCAGAGATTCAGCGGTGGGGACAGATACGCAGTATTTT. Protein: CATSRDSAVGTDTQYF.

The J gene is TRBJ1-1, the V gene TRBV29-1; no clear D. Germline V gene lookup returns CDR1 SQVTM and CDR2 ANQGSEA. This CDR3 is built from 14 residues. With 7 bases removed from V and 0 bases from J, the gap between germline ends came to 15 bases. The CDR3 here is CSGSYYPMNTEAFF. In DNA form, the CDR3 reads TGCAGCGGCTCCTACTATCCCATGAACACTGAAGCTTTCTTT.